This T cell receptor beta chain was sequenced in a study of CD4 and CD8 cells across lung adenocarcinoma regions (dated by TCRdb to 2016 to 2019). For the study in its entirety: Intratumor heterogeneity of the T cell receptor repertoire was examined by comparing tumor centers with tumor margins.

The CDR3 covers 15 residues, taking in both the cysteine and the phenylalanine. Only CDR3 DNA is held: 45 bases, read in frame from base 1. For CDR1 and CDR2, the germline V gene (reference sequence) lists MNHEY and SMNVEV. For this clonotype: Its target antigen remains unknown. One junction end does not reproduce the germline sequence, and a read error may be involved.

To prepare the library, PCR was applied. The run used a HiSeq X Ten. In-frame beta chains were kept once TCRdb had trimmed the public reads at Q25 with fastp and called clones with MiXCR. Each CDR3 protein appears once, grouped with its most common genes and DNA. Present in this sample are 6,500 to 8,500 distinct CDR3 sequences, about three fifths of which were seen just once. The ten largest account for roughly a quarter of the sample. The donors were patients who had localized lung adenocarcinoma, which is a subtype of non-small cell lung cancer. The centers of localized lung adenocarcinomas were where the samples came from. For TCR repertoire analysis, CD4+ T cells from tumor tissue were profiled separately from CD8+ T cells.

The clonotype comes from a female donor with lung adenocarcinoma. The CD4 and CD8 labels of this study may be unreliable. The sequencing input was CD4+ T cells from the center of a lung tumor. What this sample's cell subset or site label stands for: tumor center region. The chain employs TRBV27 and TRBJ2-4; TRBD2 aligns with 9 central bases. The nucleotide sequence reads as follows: TGTGCCAGCACCAACCTCGGCGGGGGGGGAAACATCCAGAACTTC. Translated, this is CASTNLGGGGNIQNF.